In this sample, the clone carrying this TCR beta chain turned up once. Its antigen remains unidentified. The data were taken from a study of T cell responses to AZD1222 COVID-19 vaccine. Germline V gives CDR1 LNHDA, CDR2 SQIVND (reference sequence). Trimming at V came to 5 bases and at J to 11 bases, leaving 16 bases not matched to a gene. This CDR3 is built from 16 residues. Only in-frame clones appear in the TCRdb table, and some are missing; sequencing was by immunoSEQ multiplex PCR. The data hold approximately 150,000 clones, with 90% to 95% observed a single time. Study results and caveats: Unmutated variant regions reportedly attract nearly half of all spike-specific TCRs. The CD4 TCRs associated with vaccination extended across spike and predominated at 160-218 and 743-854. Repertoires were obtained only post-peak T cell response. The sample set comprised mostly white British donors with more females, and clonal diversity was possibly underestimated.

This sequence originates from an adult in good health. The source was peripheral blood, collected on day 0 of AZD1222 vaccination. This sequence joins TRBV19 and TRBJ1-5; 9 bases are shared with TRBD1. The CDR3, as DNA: TGTGCCAGTAGTTGGTTGCCGGGACAGGGCGTTTGGGCCCAGCATTTT. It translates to CASSWLPGQGVWAQHF. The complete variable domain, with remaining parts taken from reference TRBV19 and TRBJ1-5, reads DGGITQSPKYLFRKEGQNVTLSCEQNLNHDAMYWYRQDPGQGLRLIYYSQIVNDFQKGDIAEGYSVSREKKESFPLTVTSAQKNPTAFYLCASSWLPGQGVWAQHFGDGTRLSIL.